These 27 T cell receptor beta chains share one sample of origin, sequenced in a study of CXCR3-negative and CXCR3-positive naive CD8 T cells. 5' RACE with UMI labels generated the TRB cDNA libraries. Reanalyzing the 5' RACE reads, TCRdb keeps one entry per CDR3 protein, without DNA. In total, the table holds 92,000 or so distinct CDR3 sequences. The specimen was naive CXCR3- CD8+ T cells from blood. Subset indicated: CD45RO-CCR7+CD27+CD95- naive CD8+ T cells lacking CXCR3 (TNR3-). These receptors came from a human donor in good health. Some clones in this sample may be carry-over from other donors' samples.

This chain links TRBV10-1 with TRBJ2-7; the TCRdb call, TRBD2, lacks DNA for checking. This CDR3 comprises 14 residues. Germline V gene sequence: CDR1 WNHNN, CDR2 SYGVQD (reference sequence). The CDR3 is CASSDGGLAYEQYF.

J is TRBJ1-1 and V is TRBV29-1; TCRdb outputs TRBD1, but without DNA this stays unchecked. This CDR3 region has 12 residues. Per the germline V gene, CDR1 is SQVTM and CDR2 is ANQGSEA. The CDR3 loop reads CSVVSGSTEAFF.

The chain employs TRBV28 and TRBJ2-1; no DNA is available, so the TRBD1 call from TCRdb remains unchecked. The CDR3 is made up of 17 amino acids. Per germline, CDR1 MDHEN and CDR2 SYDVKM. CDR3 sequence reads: CASSYPGQVPSYNEQFF.

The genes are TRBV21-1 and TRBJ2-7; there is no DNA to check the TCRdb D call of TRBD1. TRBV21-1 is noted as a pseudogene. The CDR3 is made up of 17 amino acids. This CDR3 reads CASSGSRDKFSGYEQYF.

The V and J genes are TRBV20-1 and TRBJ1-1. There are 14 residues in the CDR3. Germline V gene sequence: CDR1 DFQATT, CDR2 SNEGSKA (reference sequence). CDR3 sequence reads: CSARVVTLNTEALF.

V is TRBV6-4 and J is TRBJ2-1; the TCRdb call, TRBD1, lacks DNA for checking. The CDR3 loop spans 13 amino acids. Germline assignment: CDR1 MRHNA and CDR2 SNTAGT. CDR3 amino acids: CASSEGHGNEQFF.

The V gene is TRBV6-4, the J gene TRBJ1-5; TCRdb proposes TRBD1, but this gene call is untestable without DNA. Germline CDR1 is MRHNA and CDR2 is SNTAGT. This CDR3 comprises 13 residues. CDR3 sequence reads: CASATGANQPQHF.

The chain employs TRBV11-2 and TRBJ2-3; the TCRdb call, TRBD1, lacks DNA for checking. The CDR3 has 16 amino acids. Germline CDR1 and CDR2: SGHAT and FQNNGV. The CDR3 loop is CASSSQEAGGPDTQYF.

The CDR3 here is CSVGRDGNTGELFF. The chain combines TRBV29-1 with TRBJ2-2; the TCRdb call, TRBD2, lacks DNA for checking. The CDR3 contains 14 residues. Germline values: CDR1 SQVTM, CDR2 ANQGSEA.

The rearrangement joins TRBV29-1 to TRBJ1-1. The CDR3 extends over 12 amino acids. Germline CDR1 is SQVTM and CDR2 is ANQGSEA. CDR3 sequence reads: CSVLMGNTEAFF.

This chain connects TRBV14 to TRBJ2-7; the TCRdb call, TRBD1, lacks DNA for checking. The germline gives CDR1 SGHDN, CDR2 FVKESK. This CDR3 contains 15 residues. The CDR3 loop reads CASSQMVGGRNEQYF. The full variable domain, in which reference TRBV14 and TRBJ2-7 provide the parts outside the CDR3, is EAGVTQFPSHSVIEKGQTVTLRCDPISGHDNLYWYRRVMGKEIKFLLHFVKESKQDESGMPNNRFLAERTGGTYSTLKVQPAELEDSGVYFCASSQMVGGRNEQYFGPGTRLTVT.

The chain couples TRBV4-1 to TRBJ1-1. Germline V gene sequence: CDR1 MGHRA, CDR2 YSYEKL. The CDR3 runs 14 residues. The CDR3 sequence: CASSHGLRNTEAFF.

CDR3: CASNLTGAYNEQFF. The V gene is TRBV12-3 or TRBV12-4, the J gene TRBJ2-1; TCRdb's assignment of TRBD1 cannot be checked, as there is no DNA. This CDR3 region has 14 residues.

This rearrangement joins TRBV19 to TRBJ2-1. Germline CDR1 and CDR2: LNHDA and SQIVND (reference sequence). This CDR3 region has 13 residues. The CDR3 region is CASSIVYYNEQFF.

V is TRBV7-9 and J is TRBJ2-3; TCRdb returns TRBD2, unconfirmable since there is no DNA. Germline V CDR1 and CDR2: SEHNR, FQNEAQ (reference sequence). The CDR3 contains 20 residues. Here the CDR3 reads CASSGGLAEIEGGGTDTQYF.

CDR3 protein: CSVAGLAMETQYF. The chain joins TRBV29-1 to TRBJ2-5; TCRdb picks TRBD2, but there is no DNA to check that call. Germline V lookup: CDR1 SQVTM, CDR2 ANQGSEA. The CDR3 consists of 13 residues.

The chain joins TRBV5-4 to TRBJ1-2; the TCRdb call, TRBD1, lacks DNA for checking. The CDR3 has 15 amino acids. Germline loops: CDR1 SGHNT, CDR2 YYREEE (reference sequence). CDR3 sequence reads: CASSPTGGGSYGYTF.

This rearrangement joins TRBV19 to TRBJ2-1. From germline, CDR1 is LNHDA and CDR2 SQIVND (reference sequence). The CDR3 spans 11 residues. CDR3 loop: CASESYNEQFF.

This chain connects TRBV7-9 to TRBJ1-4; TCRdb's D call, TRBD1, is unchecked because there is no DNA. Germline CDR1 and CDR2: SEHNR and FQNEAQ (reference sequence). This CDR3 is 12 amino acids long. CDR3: CASSPAGPMGFF.

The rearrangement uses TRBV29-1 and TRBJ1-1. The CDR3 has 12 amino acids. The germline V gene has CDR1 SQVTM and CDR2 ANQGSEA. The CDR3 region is CSVEGMSTEAFF.

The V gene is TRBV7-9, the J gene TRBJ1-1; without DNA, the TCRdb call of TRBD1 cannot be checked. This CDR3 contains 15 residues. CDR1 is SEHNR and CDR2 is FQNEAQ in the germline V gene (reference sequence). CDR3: CACRGPGQLNTEAFF.

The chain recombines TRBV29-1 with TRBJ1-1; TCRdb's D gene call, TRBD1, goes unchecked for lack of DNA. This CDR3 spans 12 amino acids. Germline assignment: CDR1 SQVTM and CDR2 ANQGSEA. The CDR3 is CSGETGSRVAFF.

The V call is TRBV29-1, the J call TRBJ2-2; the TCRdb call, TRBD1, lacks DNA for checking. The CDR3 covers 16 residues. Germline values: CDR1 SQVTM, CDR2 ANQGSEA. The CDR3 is CSVPLGGNLNTGELFF.

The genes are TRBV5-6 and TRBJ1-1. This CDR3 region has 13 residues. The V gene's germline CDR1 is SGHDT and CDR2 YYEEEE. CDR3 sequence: CASSHWANTEAFF.

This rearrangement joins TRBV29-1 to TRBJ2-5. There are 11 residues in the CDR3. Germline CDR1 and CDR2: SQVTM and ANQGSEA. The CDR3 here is CSVEDWETQYF.

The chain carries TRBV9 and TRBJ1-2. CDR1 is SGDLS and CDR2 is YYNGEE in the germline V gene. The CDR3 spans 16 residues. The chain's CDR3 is CASSPPAMVRKHGYTF.

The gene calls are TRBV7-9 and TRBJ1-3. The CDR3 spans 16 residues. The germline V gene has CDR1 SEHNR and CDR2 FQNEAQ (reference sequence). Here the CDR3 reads CASSASTESSGNTIYF.